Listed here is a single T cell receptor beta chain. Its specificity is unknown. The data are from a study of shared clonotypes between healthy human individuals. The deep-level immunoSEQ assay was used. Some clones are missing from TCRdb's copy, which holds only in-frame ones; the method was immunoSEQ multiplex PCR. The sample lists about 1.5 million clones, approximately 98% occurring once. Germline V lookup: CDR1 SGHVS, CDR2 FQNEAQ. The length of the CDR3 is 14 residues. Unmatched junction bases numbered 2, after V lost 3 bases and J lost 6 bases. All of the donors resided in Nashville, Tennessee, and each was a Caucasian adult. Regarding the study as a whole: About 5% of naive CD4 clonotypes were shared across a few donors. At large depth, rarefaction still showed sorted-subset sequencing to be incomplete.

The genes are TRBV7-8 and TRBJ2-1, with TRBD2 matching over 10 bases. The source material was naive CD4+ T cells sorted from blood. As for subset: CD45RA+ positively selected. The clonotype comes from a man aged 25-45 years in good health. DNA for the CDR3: TGTGCCAGCAGCTTTCGACTAGCGGGCAATGAGCAGTTCTTC. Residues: CASSFRLAGNEQFF.